The present T cell receptor beta chain was sequenced within a study of technical replicates of blood from a handful of donors. V gave up 3 bases and J gave up 2 bases, with 17 bases separating them. Per the germline V gene, CDR1 is SGHDT and CDR2 is YYEEEE. There are 17 residues in the CDR3. This table comes from immunoSEQ multiplex PCR, and its TCRdb copy is limited to in-frame clones, with some not included. The profile shows about 70,000 clones, roughly 96% of them singletons. The chain uses TRBV5-6 and TRBJ2-2, with D possibly TRBD1 on 6 matching bases. The specimen sequenced was T cells isolated from PBMCs. The receptor's source is a human donor in good health. The CDR3 reads CASSSDSGWLNTGELFF. The CDR3 DNA reads as TGTGCCAGCAGCTCGGACAGTGGCTGGCTAAACACCGGGGAGCTGTTTTTT. The full variable domain, with the rest looked up from reference TRBV5-6 and TRBJ2-2, is DAGVTQSPTHLIKTRGQQVTLRCSPKSGHDTVSWYQQALGQGPQFIFQYYEEEERQRGNFPDRFSGHQFPNYSSELNVNALLLGDSALYLCASSSDSGWLNTGELFFGEGSRLTVL.